This T cell receptor beta chain was sequenced during a study of T cell responses to AZD1222 COVID-19 vaccine. Findings and caveats of the study: Among the donors, most were white British and more were female, and clonal diversity was possibly underestimated. At 160-218 and 743-854, vaccine-associated CD4 TCRs were dominant, and they spanned spike.

The ends were cut back, 4 bases at V and 6 bases at J, with 22 bases in the middle. This CDR3 is built from 16 residues. CDR1 is MGHRA, CDR2 YSYEKL, per germline. As to this clone: Its cognate antigen is unknown.

This table comes from immunoSEQ multiplex PCR, and its TCRdb copy is limited to in-frame clones, with some not included. The sample has 120,000 to 150,000 clones; 70% to 90% are singletons. The chain employs TRBV4-1 and TRBJ2-7; tentatively, D is TRBD1 (6 bases). The sequencing used peripheral blood, collected 28 days after the second AZD1222 dose. This TCR came from an adult who received the AZD1222 COVID-19 vaccine. This CDR3 is CASSRATGTNLPEQYF. The CDR3 DNA follows: TGCGCCAGCAGCCGTGCTACCGGGACAAATTTACCCGAGCAGTACTTC.